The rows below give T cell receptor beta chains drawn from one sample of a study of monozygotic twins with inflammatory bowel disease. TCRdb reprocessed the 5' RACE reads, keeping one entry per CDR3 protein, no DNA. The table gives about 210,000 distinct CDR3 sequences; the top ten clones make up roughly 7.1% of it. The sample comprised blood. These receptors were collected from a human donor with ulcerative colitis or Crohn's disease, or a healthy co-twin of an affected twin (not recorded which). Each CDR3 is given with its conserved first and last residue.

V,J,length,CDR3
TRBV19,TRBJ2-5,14,CASSIGQGIETQYF
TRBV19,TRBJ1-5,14,CASSILVSNQPQHF
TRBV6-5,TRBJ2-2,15,CASSYSHLNTGELFF
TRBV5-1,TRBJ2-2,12,CASSLFPGELFF
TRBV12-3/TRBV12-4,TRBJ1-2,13,CASSLLDRGGYTF
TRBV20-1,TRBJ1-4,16,CSARGGPPSTNEKLFF
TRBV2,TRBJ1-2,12,CASRQGGYGYTF
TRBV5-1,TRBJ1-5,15,CASSHGPEDNQPQHF
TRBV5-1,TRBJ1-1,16,CASSGGQGVLDTGAFF
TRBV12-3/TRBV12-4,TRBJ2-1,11,CASRRDWEQFF
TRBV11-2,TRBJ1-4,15,CASSTPTGPNEKLFF
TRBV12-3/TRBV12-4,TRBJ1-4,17,CASSSGWGRPTNEKLFF
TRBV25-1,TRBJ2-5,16,CASSESGGQGKKTQYF
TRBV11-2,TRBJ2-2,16,CASSLSRDRGSGELFF
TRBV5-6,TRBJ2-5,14,CASSSTGPGETQYF
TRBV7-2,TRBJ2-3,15,CASSSSGRGDDTQYF
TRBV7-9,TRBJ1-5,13,CASSQGDPRAQHF
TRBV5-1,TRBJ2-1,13,CASSMTGDNEQFF
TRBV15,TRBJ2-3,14,CATSRGFSTDTQYF
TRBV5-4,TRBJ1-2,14,CASSPDRGYYGYTF
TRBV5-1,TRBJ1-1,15,CASSLGQYQNTEAFF
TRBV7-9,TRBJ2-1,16,CASSLAVAGLYNEQFF
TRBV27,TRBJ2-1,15,CASSLKTGIRDEQFF
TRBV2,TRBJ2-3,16,CASSRGGLGSTDTQYF
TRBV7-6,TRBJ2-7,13,CASQPGQGYEQYF
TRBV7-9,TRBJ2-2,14,CASRLGTATGELFF
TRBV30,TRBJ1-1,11,CAWSFGSEAFF
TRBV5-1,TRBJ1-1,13,CASSSGGDTEAFF
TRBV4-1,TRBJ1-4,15,CASSRGEPTNEKLFF
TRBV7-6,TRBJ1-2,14,CASSLEFQGNGYTF
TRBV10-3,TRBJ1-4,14,CAISEGGPGEKLFF
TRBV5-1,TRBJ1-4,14,CASSLAGNNEKLFF
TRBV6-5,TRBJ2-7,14,CASSYEVGTYEQYF
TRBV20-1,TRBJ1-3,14,CSARERSSGNTIYF
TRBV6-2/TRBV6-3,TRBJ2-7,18,CASRTVAGMYRGSYEQYF
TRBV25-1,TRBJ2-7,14,CASSEFWGGGEQYF
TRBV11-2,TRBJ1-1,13,CASSLYPGSGAFF
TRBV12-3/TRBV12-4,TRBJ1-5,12,CASSITVGPQHF
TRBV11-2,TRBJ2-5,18,CASSHLRTSGTEGETQYF
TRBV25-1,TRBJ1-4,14,CASSTQGTWEKLFF
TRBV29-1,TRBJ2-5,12,CSVNSWRETQYF
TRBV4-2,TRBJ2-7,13,CASSQERASEQYF
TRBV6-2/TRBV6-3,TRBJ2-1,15,CASSLFMAGYNEQFF
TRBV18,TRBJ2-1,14,CASSPPGTSGEQFF
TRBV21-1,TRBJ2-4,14,CASRGGMAKNIQYF
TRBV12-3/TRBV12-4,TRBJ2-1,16,CASSLISGRSYNEQFF
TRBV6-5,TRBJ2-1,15,CASSYGGGAYNEQFF
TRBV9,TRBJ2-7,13,CASSTGTSPGQYF
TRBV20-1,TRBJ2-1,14,CSARDSGGDNEQFF
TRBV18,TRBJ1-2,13,CASSLGGAYGYTF
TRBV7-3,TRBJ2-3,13,CASSLTAPDTQYF
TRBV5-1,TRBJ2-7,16,CASSGLAGGTSYEQYF
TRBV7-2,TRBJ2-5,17,CASSSLTRLVGEETQYF